This T cell receptor beta chain was captured in a study of T cells in localized non-small cell lung cancer. Only in-frame clones appear in the TCRdb table, and some are missing; sequencing was by immunoSEQ multiplex PCR. This sample carries fewer than 90,000 clones, 60% to 85% of them seen once, and the ten largest clones take 15% to 20%. This CDR3 has 12 amino acids. Trimming removed 7 bases from V and 5 bases from J, with 9 bases in between. Germline V CDR1 and CDR2: MNHEY, SVGAGI. The specimen was PBMCs, collected before any cancer treatment. This TCR was sampled from a man between 35 and 75 years old with stage II squamous cell lung carcinoma. The chain employs TRBV6-5 and TRBJ1-5, with D hard to call. CDR3 nucleotides: TGTGCCAGCAAGTCCCCGGATCAGCCCCAGCATTTT. Residues: CASKSPDQPQHF.